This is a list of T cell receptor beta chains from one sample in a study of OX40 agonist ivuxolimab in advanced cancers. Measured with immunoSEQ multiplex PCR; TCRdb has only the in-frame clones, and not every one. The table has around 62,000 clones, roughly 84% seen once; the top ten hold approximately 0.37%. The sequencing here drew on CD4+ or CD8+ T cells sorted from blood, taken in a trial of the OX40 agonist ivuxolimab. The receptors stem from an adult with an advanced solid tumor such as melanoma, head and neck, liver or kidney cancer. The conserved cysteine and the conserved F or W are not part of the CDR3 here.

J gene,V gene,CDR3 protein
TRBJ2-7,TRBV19,ASSSADVRTYEQY
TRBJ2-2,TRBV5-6,ASSLRLTGRAGELF
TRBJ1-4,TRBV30,AWNNPGPNEKLF
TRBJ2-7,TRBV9,ASSLRAGAQYEQY
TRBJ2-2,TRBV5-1,ASSYASTGELF
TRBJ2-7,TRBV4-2,ASSQAETGGYEQY
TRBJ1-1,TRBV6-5,ASSYVWGEEAF
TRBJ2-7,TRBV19,ASSTGWGDQEQY
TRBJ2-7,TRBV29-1,SVGLRQSYEQY
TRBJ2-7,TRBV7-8,ASSRVSGSAYEQY
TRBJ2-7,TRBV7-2,ASSFSQGSSYEQY
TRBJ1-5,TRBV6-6,ASSYQSNQPQH
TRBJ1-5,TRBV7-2,ASSLAGTGVQPQH
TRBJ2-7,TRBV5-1,ASSLRLPYEQY
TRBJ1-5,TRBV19,ASSIDLFQPQH
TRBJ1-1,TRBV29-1,SVAQGSNTEAF
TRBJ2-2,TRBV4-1,ASSLFMGTGELF
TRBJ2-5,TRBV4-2,ASSQKLAGGPEETQY
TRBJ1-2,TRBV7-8,ASSSRTGAGYT
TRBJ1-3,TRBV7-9,ASSARGLGATSGNTIY
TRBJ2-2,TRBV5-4,ASRLTSGGAGELF
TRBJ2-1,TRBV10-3,AISDTSGGHNEQF
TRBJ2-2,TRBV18,ASSLGQTANTGELF
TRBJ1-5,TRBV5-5,ASSLDLGGNQPQH
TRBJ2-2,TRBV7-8,ASSLGGTGELF
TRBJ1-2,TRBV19,ASSALRQGLRPLDGYT
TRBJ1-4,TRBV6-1,ASSSQGASEKLF
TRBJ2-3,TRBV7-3,ASSFSQGPDTQY
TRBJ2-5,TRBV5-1,ASSLRRGAEETQY
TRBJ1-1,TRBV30,AWSAGTKAF
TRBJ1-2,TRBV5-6,ASSSALGGYT
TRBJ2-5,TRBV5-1,ASSLTKETQY
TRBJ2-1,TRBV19,ASSIGTANEQF
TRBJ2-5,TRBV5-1,ASTPPPSRPQKTQY
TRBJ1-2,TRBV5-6,ASSLVVGGYT
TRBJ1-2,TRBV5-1,ASSTGRAYYGYT
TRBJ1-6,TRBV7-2,ASSSPDSPLH
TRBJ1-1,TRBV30,AWSPLGEAF
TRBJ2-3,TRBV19,ASSIGTGQLNTQY
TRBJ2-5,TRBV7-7,ASSLMGFQETQY
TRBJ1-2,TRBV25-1,ASSSTKRAFNDGYT
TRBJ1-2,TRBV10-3,AIRPQPTANGYT
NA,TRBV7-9,ASSPGLAGLYEQY
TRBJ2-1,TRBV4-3,ASSQDSSNNNEQF
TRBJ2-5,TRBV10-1,ASSESPSGGPQETQY
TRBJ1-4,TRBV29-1,SVERNRGEEKLF
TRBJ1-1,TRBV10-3,AIGQVRTEAF
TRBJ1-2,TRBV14,ASSQESKGSGYT